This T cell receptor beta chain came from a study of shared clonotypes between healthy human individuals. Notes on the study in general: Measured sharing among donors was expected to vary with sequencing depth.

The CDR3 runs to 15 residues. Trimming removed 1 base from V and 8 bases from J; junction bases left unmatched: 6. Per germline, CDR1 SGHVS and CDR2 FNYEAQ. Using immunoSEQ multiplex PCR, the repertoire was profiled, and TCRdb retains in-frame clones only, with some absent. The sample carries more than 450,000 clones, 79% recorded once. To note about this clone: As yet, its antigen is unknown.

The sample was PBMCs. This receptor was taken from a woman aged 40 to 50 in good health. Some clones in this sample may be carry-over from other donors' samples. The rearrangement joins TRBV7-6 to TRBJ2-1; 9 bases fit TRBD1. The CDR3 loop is CASSLVGDRVHEQFF. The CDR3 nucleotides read TGTGCCAGCAGCTTAGTAGGGGACAGGGTCCATGAGCAGTTCTTC.